This T cell receptor beta chain comes out of a study of neurological immune-mediated disorders. This clonotype was observed at least ten times. Trimming took 6 bases from V and 5 from J, leaving 10 bases between them. In germline, CDR1 is MDHEN, CDR2 SYDVKM. This CDR3 spans 12 amino acids. TCRdb ran MiXCR on the 5' RACE reads and lists one entry per CDR3 protein. The sample shows around 71,000 distinct CDR3 sequences, roughly an eighth of them seen only once. Time point indicated: longitudinal time-point 1 (baseline). This receptor was obtained from a female donor with HTLV-1-associated myelopathy (HAM/TSP). The chain has TRBV28 and TRBJ2-5, with D unresolved. Sequencing was performed on PBMCs. CDR3 DNA: TGTGCCAGCAGGACGCCCGGGGAGACCCAGTACTTC. Its translation: CASRTPGETQYF. Complete variable domain (other parts from reference TRBV28 and TRBJ2-5): DVKVTQSSRYLVKRTGEKVFLECVQDMDHENMFWYRQDPGLGLRLIYFSYDVKMKEKGDIPEGYSVSREKKERFSLILESASTNQTSMYLCASRTPGETQYFGPGTRLLVL.